The 10 T cell receptor beta chains in this list originate from one sample, sequenced in a study of cytomegalovirus exposure and HLA in healthy donors. 13 Jbeta primers and 60 Vbeta primers were used for the PCR. The protocol was immunoSEQ multiplex PCR, while the TCRdb copy is restricted to in-frame clones and leaves out a portion. The table includes 90,000 to 150,000 clones, 60% to 85% detected once. The sample consisted of PBMCs. The origin of the receptors is a woman in her 40s in good health and CMV-seropositive.

The chain has TRBV6-6 and TRBJ1-1; D is possibly TRBD1 (5 bases). Germline CDR1 is MNHNY and CDR2 is SVGAGI (reference sequence). The V and J ends lost 4 bases and 11 bases respectively, with 11 bases between them. The CDR3 runs 11 residues. The CDR3 is CASSSGGAAFF. DNA of the CDR3: TGTGCCAGCAGTTCGGGAGGGGCCGCTTTCTTT.

The V gene is TRBV6-6, the J gene TRBJ2-7; D call uncertain. The CDR3 is 12 residues long. Germline V gene sequence: CDR1 MNHNY, CDR2 SVGAGI (reference sequence). V was shortened by 8 bases and J by 0 bases, with 8 bases between the two germline ends. CDR3 nucleotides: TGTGCCAGCGGCCTGAACTCCTACGAGCAGTACTTC. It is translated as CASGLNSYEQYF.

The chain joins TRBV27 to TRBJ2-1, with TRBD2 identical over 8 bases. V lost 1 base, J lost 4 bases, and 6 bases stayed unmatched. From germline, CDR1 is MNHEY and CDR2 SMNVEV (reference sequence). CDR3 length equals 16 residues. CDR3 loop: CASSLLRLAGYNEQFF. In DNA form, the CDR3 reads TGTGCCAGCAGTTTATTGCGGCTAGCGGGTTACAATGAGCAGTTCTTC.

This clone was counted a few times. This chain connects TRBV19 to TRBJ1-4; tentatively, D is TRBD1 (6 bases). This CDR3 has 15 amino acids. Trimming removed 5 bases at V and 5 bases at J, with 15 bases between. Looked up from germline, CDR1 is LNHDA and CDR2 is SQIVND (reference sequence). The chain's CDR3 is CASSSQTGGNEKLFF. CDR3 in DNA: TGTGCCAGTAGTTCCCAGACAGGCGGGAATGAAAAACTGTTTTTT. Based on the CDR3 plus reference TRBV19 and TRBJ1-4, the full variable domain is DGGITQSPKYLFRKEGQNVTLSCEQNLNHDAMYWYRQDPGQGLRLIYYSQIVNDFQKGDIAEGYSVSREKKESFPLTVTSAQKNPTAFYLCASSSQTGGNEKLFFGSGTQLSVL.

The chain employs TRBV7-2 and TRBJ1-1; D is perhaps TRBD1 (6 bases). The germline gives CDR1 SGHTA, CDR2 FQGNSA. This CDR3 contains 12 residues. The V and J ends lost 5 bases and 7 bases respectively, with 11 bases between them. The CDR3 loop is CASSRGGNEAFF. CDR3 nucleotides: TGTGCCAGCAGCCGAGGGGGTAATGAAGCTTTCTTT.

This clone was seen only a few times. The chain employs TRBV4-3 and TRBJ2-7, with D possibly TRBD1 on 5 matching bases. Germline-derived CDR1 and CDR2 are LGHNA and YSLEER. V lost 0 bases and J 3 bases, leaving 12 bases between the germline ends. The CDR3 is 15 amino acids. The CDR3 DNA follows: TGCGCCAGCAGCCAAGATCGGACACCCAACTACGAGCAGTACTTC. Its translation is CASSQDRTPNYEQYF.

V gene TRBV30 combines with J gene TRBJ2-1; 10 bases map to TRBD2. CDR3 length: 13 amino acids. Germline V gene data show CDR1 as GTSNPN and CDR2 as SVGIG (reference sequence). V was clipped by 4 bases and J by 10 bases; unmatched bases: 7. The CDR3 coding sequence is TGTGCCTGGACTAGCGGGAGCACGAGCGAGCAGTTCTTC. As protein: CAWTSGSTSEQFF.

The genes are TRBV25-1 and TRBJ1-2; 9 bases are shared with TRBD1. The CDR3 runs 14 residues. Germline trimming cut 6 bases from V and 4 bases from J; bases unmatched to any gene: 6. Per the germline V gene, CDR1 is MGHDK and CDR2 is SYGVNS. Here the CDR3 reads CASRPTGGPYGYTF. The CDR3 DNA is TGTGCCAGCAGGCCCACAGGGGGCCCCTATGGCTACACCTTC.

This clone was counted only a few times. The rearrangement links TRBV9 to TRBJ2-7; no clear D gene. The length of the CDR3 is 14 residues. Germline values: CDR1 SGDLS, CDR2 YYNGEE. V gave up 0 bases and J gave up 5 bases, with 12 bases separating them. CDR3 nucleotides: TGTGCCAGCAGCGTAGATGGCAGGCCGGACGAGCAGTACTTC. Translating gives CASSVDGRPDEQYF.

The V call is TRBV5-6, the J call TRBJ1-2; 7 nucleotides align to TRBD1. This CDR3 is built from 12 residues. The ends lost 5 bases at V and 8 bases at J; junction bases unmatched: 6. CDR1 and CDR2 (germline): SGHDT, YYEEEE. Here the CDR3 reads CASSFDREGYTF. The CDR3 DNA is TGTGCCAGCAGTTTTGACAGGGAGGGCTACACCTTC.